The T cell receptor (beta chain) described here comes from a study of T cell responses to AZD1222 COVID-19 vaccine. At the level of the study: Some second doses came at about 4 weeks and others at about 12 weeks; these were pooled.

The method was immunoSEQ multiplex PCR; TCRdb's version includes in-frame clones alone and lacks a portion of them. The sample holds fewer than 200,000 clones, 85% to 95% seen once. Trimming took 1 base from V and 10 from J; bases not matched to a gene: 1. The germline CDR1 and CDR2 sequences are SEHNR and FQNEAQ (reference sequence). CDR3 length: 14 residues. Study-wide results and caveats: Researchers took repertoire samples only after the peak T cell response had come. A reported finding is that nearly half of spike-specific TCRs target unmutated variant regions.

This clone occurred once. Antigen: not known. The chain joins TRBV7-9 to TRBJ1-6, with 10 nucleotides matching TRBD1. Sequenced here: peripheral blood, sampled on day 0 of AZD1222 vaccination. The clonotype was recovered from an adult in good health. CDR3 coding DNA: TGTGCCAGCAGCTTAGGGGACAGGGGATCACCCCTCCACTTT. Translated, it gives CASSLGDRGSPLHF.